A single sample is the source of the 5 T cell receptor beta chains below, sequenced in a study of brain T cells in children with intractable seizures. Some clones are missing from TCRdb's copy, which holds only in-frame ones; the method was immunoSEQ multiplex PCR. Among tens of thousands of clones, 93% were seen once, and the ten largest hold under 2%. Sequenced here: peripheral blood, sampled at surgery. These receptors all stem from a boy younger than two with tuberous sclerosis and intractable seizures.

The sample holds a few counts of this clone. The CDR3 DNA reads TGTGCCAGTAGTATAGACGGGGGGCCAAGGACCGGGGAGCTGTTTTTT. It encodes CASSIDGGPRTGELFF. The rearrangement links TRBV19 to TRBJ2-2, with D tentatively TRBD2 (7 bases). V gave up 0 bases and J gave up 5 bases, with 13 bases separating them. CDR3 size: 16 residues. Per germline, CDR1 LNHDA and CDR2 SQIVND (reference sequence).

The V and J genes are TRBV6-5 and TRBJ2-1; TRBD2 matches at 8 bases. This CDR3 spans 15 amino acids. V dropped 2 bases and J dropped 0; count of bases not matched to a gene: 0. The germline V gene has CDR1 MNHEY and CDR2 SVGAGI. CDR3: CASSYGTSSYNEQFF. The CDR3 DNA reads as TGTGCCAGCAGTTACGGGACTAGCTCCTACAATGAGCAGTTCTTC.

Regarding this clone: One junction end disagrees with the germline gene, perhaps due to a read error. V is TRBV24-1 and J is TRBJ2-1, with D perhaps given as TRBD1 or TRBD2 (5 bases each). In germline, CDR1 is KGHDR, CDR2 SFDVKD. The CDR3 runs 11 residues. CDR3 coding DNA: TGTGCCACCAGTGAGGGGGTCCTATCTGTCTTC. It yields the protein CATSEGVLSVF.

The gene calls are TRBV15 and TRBJ2-7; 9 positions match TRBD2. Germline CDR1 reads LNHNV; CDR2 reads YYDKDF (reference sequence). This CDR3 is built from 14 residues. V shed 5 bases, J shed 4 bases, and the junction held 6 bases outside the gene matches. For the CDR3, the DNA is TGTGCCACCAGCGGAGCGGGGGGATCTTACGAGCAGTACTTC. It encodes CATSGAGGSYEQYF.

In its sample, this clone was seen a few times. This chain connects TRBV7-9 to TRBJ1-2, with D possibly matching TRBD1 (6 bases). This CDR3 is built from 12 residues. CDR1 and CDR2 from the germline V gene are SEHNR and FQNEAQ (reference sequence). V lost 1 base and J lost 7, with 7 bases in between. CDR3 coding DNA: TGTGCCAGCAGCTTAGAACAGGGTGGCTACACCTTC. As protein: CASSLEQGGYTF. The variable domain in full, with the rest retrieved from reference TRBV7-9 and TRBJ1-2, is DTGVSQNPRHKITKRGQNVTFRCDPISEHNRLYWYRQTLGQGPEFLTYFQNEAQLEKSRLLSDRFSAERPKGSFSTLEIQRTEQGDSAMYLCASSLEQGGYTFGSGTRLTVV.